This TCR beta chain was observed in a study of cytomegalovirus exposure and HLA in healthy donors. Points from the study as a whole: TRBV6-2, TRBV6-3 and some other V segments were unresolvable in 87-base-pair reads. High specificity and sensitivity for cytomegalovirus status were reported for the classifier. In a later analysis, about 17,000 TCR beta sequences were associated with HLA alleles at 0.05 false discovery rate.

PCR amplification relied on 60 Vbeta primers (plus 13 Jbeta primers). Using immunoSEQ multiplex PCR, the repertoire was profiled, and TCRdb retains in-frame clones only, with some absent. The sample shows around 64,000 clones, roughly 88% of them seen only once. Donors were ostensibly healthy at sampling, although undocumented immune exposures were probable. For this clone: What it binds is not known.

Losses at the gene ends were 5 bases for V and 7 bases for J; bases not matched to a gene: 6. Germline V gene data show CDR1 as SEHNR and CDR2 as FQNEAQ (reference sequence). The CDR3 contains 15 residues. The specimen sequenced was PBMCs. The TCR originated in a woman in her twenties or thirties in good health and CMV-seronegative. V usage is TRBV7-9 and J usage is TRBJ2-5; 14 bases map to TRBD2. The CDR3 nucleotides are TGTGCCAGCAGCCCCTGGACTAGCGGGGGGTGGACCCAGTACTTC. Amino acid sequence: CASSPWTSGGWTQYF.